These 25 T cell receptor beta chains came from one sample sequenced in a study of blood T cell repertoires in COVID-19. The protocol was immunoSEQ multiplex PCR, while the TCRdb copy is restricted to in-frame clones and leaves out a portion. The sample lists fewer than 300,000 clones, less than 85% occurring once. The material sequenced was peripheral blood. These receptors were obtained from a woman between 18 and 29 years old with acute or convalescent COVID-19.

The chain links TRBV7-9 to TRBJ2-7; TRBD2 matches at 7 bases. The germline gives CDR1 SEHNR, CDR2 FQNEAQ (reference sequence). The V segment lost 5 bases and the J segment 3 bases; nucleotides outside the gene matches: 10. This CDR3 has 15 residues. In nucleotides, the CDR3 is TGTGCCAGCAGCCCATACGCGGGGGTTGACTACGAGCAGTACTTC. It is translated as CASSPYAGVDYEQYF.

V gene TRBV2 combines with J gene TRBJ1-1; TRBD1 might be the D (5 bases). The germline gives CDR1 SNHLY, CDR2 FYNNEI. The length of the CDR3 is 13 residues. V shed 6 bases and J shed 6 bases, with 14 bases lying between them. CDR3 sequence: CASSPRERSEAFF. Here the CDR3 DNA reads TGTGCCAGCAGCCCCAGGGAAAGATCTGAAGCTTTCTTT.

The J gene is TRBJ2-2, the V gene TRBV5-6; a weak D match, TRBD2 (6 bases). V lost 3 bases and J lost 5, with 14 bases in between. This CDR3 comprises 15 residues. From germline, CDR1 is SGHDT and CDR2 YYEEEE. The DNA of the CDR3 is TGTGCCAGCAGCTCGGAGGGCCGCGGGACCGGGGAGCTGTTTTTT. Amino acid sequence: CASSSEGRGTGELFF.

The chain combines TRBV7-2 with TRBJ2-7, with 11 bases lining up with TRBD2. V shed 6 bases and J 4 bases; nucleotides not matched to a gene: 8. CDR3 length equals 15 residues. CDR1 is SGHTA, CDR2 FQGNSA, per germline. The CDR3 region is CASRPTSGSGYEQYF. CDR3 coding DNA: TGTGCCAGCAGACCCACTAGCGGGAGTGGGTACGAGCAGTACTTC.

The chain carries TRBV4-2 and TRBJ1-5; D gene ambiguous. CDR1 and CDR2 (germline): LGHNA, YNFKEQ. Trimming took off 5 bases at V and 5 bases at J, with 7 bases between the two ends. There are 12 residues in the CDR3. CDR3 sequence (DNA): TGTGCCAGCAGCGCCCCGGATCAGCCCCAGCATTTT. Its protein product is CASSAPDQPQHF.

The V call is TRBV28, the J call TRBJ1-2; D remains unclear. The ends were cut back, 2 bases at V and 2 bases at J, with 15 bases in the middle. Per germline, CDR1 MDHEN and CDR2 SYDVKM. This CDR3 is 16 amino acids long. In DNA form, the CDR3 reads TGTGCCAGCAGTTTAGCCCGGGTGCCGGGGAACTATGGCTACACCTTC. Translated, it gives CASSLARVPGNYGYTF.

V and J are TRBV6-5 and TRBJ2-3; TRBD2 agrees at 9 bases. Germline CDR1 reads MNHEY; CDR2 reads SVGAGI. The CDR3 loop spans 15 amino acids. The junction had 7 bases not matched to a gene; V was cut back by 6 bases and J by 3 bases. DNA of the CDR3: TGTGCCAGCAGCTTAATTAGCGGGAGTACAGATACGCAGTATTTT. Protein product: CASSLISGSTDTQYF.

V gene TRBV6-5 combines with J gene TRBJ2-1, with 12 bases identical to TRBD2. The trim removed 4 bases at V and 8 bases at J, leaving 9 bases unmatched. The CDR3 is 16 amino acids. Germline values: CDR1 MNHEY, CDR2 SVGAGI. The CDR3, as DNA: TGTGCCAGCAGTTCCCAACCGGGACTAGCGGGCTATGAGCAGTTCTTC. It yields the protein CASSSQPGLAGYEQFF.

This sequence joins TRBV7-2 and TRBJ2-1, with TRBD2 as a possible D gene (6 bases). The V and J ends lost 5 bases and 6 bases respectively, with 17 bases between them. The CDR3 is 15 residues long. Germline CDR1 reads SGHTA; CDR2 reads FQGNSA. The CDR3 is CASSDFGRIINEQFF. CDR3 coding DNA: TGTGCCAGCAGCGACTTTGGGAGGATAATCAATGAGCAGTTCTTC. Using reference TRBV7-2 and TRBJ2-1 for the parts outside the CDR3, the full variable domain is GAGVSQSPSNKVTEKGKDVELRCDPISGHTALYWYRQSLGQGLEFLIYFQGNSAPDKSGLPSDRFSAERTGGSVSTLTIQRTQQEDSAVYLCASSDFGRIINEQFFGPGTRLTVL.

This chain connects TRBV6-6 to TRBJ2-7; TRBD2 agrees at 7 bases. CDR3 length: 18 residues. Losses at the gene ends were 6 bases for V and 0 bases for J; bases not matched to a gene: 17. Germline lookup yields CDR1 MNHNY and CDR2 SVGAGI (reference sequence). CDR3 sequence reads: CASSRVLRLADNSYEQYF. The CDR3, as DNA: TGTGCCAGCAGCCGAGTCCTACGCCTAGCGGACAACTCCTACGAGCAGTACTTC.

This clone has a count of ten or more. Other nucleotide sequences in the sample specify the same CDR3. The V call is TRBV7-3, the J call TRBJ1-1, with D tentatively TRBD1 (6 bases). Trimming left V 2 bases short and J 6 bases short, with 10 bases between. This CDR3 contains 13 residues. The V gene's germline CDR1 is SGHTA and CDR2 FQGTGA. CDR3 region: CASSLQQGSEAFF. DNA for the CDR3: TGTGCCAGCAGCTTACAACAGGGCTCTGAAGCTTTCTTT. The full variable domain, its missing parts supplied by reference TRBV7-3 and TRBJ1-1, is GAGVSQTPSNKVTEKGKYVELRCDPISGHTALYWYRQSLGQGPEFLIYFQGTGAADDSGLPNDRFFAVRPEGSVSTLKIQRTERGDSAVYLCASSLQQGSEAFFGQGTRLTVV.

The chain employs TRBV6-5 and TRBJ2-7; 9 positions match TRBD2. V gave up 0 bases and J gave up 4 bases; unmatched junction bases: 4. CDR1 is MNHEY, CDR2 SVGAGI, per germline. There are 15 residues in the CDR3. DNA of the CDR3: TGTGCCAGCAGTTACTCTAGAACTAGCGGGTACGAGCAGTACTTC. Its translation is CASSYSRTSGYEQYF.

V and J are TRBV6-6 and TRBJ2-1; 9 bases agree with TRBD2. The CDR3 length is 15 residues. CDR1 is MNHNY and CDR2 is SVGAGI in the germline V gene (reference sequence). The V and J ends lost 2 bases and 4 bases, in that order; junction bases with no gene match: 3. The CDR3 bases are TGTGCCAGCAGTTACCGGCGGGAGGGTTACAATGAGCAGTTCTTC. This codes for CASSYRREGYNEQFF.

The V call is TRBV14, the J call TRBJ1-3; no clear D gene. Germline values: CDR1 SGHDN, CDR2 FVKESK. This CDR3 is built from 13 residues. V was trimmed by 4 bases and J by 2 bases, leaving 6 bases between them. The CDR3 spells CASSLVPGNTIYF. The CDR3 bases are TGTGCCAGCAGCCTCGTCCCTGGAAACACCATATATTTT.

The chain is built from TRBV5-1 and TRBJ2-4; perhaps TRBD2 as D (5 bases). The CDR3 length is 16 residues. Germline loops: CDR1 SGHRS, CDR2 YFSETQ. Trimming removed 0 bases from V and 4 bases from J, with 14 bases in between. For the CDR3, the DNA is TGCGCCAGCAGCTTGGGTCTACTGGGAGTTAAAAACATTCAGTACTTC. Translated: CASSLGLLGVKNIQYF.

The CDR3 nucleotides read TGTGCCAGCAGCTTGGCGGGGTATGATTCACCCCTCCACTTT. Translation gives CASSLAGYDSPLHF. The chain is built from TRBV5-6 and TRBJ1-6, with D unclear. Deletions cut 0 bases from V and 8 bases from J, with 9 bases between. There are 14 residues in the CDR3. CDR1 and CDR2 (germline): SGHDT, YYEEEE.

The V call is TRBV30, the J call TRBJ1-1; 7 bases line up with TRBD1. V lost 4 bases and J lost 2; bases outside the gene matches: 7. Germline CDR1 reads GTSNPN; CDR2 reads SVGIG (reference sequence). This CDR3 has 14 residues. The CDR3 sequence: CAWNLNRGNTEAFF. The CDR3 DNA reads as TGTGCCTGGAACCTTAACAGGGGAAACACTGAAGCTTTCTTT.

This chain links TRBV28 with TRBJ1-2, with D unresolved. CDR3 size: 13 residues. The germline V gene encodes CDR1 MDHEN and CDR2 SYDVKM. V was clipped by 2 bases and J by 3 bases, with 7 bases between them. The CDR3 protein is CASSLPPDYGYTF. Here the CDR3 DNA reads TGTGCCAGCAGTTTACCCCCCGACTATGGCTACACCTTC.

The chain has TRBV19 and TRBJ2-1; 13 bases map to TRBD2. V was clipped by 5 bases and J by 4 bases; unmatched bases: 5. The V gene's germline CDR1 is LNHDA and CDR2 SQIVND (reference sequence). This CDR3 has 16 residues. The CDR3 DNA reads TGTGCCAGTAGTCCAAGACTAGCGGGAGGATACAATGAGCAGTTCTTC. Its translation: CASSPRLAGGYNEQFF.

The rearrangement uses TRBV6-2 or TRBV6-3 and TRBJ2-3; 8 nucleotides match TRBD2. Germline trimming cut 5 bases from V and 1 base from J; bases unmatched to any gene: 5. The CDR3 totals 15 residues. Germline-derived CDR1 and CDR2 are MNHEY and SVGEGT. Here the CDR3 DNA reads TGTGCCAGCAGTCAGATAGCGGGGCGCACAGATACGCAGTATTTT. Its translation is CASSQIAGRTDTQYF.

The rearrangement uses TRBV7-9 and TRBJ2-5; a possible D gene is TRBD2 (6 bases). The CDR3 spans 13 residues. Germline values: CDR1 SEHNR, CDR2 FQNEAQ (reference sequence). V gave up 3 bases and J gave up 2 bases, with 7 bases separating them. The CDR3 region is CASSFGTQETQYF. CDR3 coding DNA: TGTGCCAGCAGCTTTGGGACTCAAGAGACCCAGTACTTC.

The chain has TRBV28 and TRBJ2-1, with unresolved D. CDR1 is MDHEN, CDR2 SYDVKM, per germline. V gave up 3 bases and J gave up 4 bases, with 13 bases separating them. This CDR3 region has 15 residues. The CDR3 DNA is TGTGCCAGCAGTTTTAGGAGCGACCTTTACAATGAGCAGTTCTTC. Translating gives CASSFRSDLYNEQFF.

This chain joins TRBV12-3 or TRBV12-4 and TRBJ1-2; no definite D call. V shed 5 bases and J shed 7 bases, with 14 bases lying between them. CDR3 length: 13 amino acids. CDR3 residues: CASSAGWPVGYTF. CDR3 nucleotide sequence: TGTGCCAGCAGTGCGGGGTGGCCGGTTGGCTACACCTTC.

This clone was detected a few times. The rearrangement uses TRBV27 and TRBJ2-1; the match to TRBD2 covers 13 bases. In germline, CDR1 is MNHEY, CDR2 SMNVEV (reference sequence). The length of the CDR3 is 15 residues. Germline trimming cut 5 bases from V and 8 bases from J; bases unmatched to any gene: 6. The CDR3: CASSPGLAGVYEQFF. The CDR3 nucleotides are TGTGCCAGCAGTCCTGGACTAGCGGGAGTCTATGAGCAGTTCTTC.

CDR3 region: CATGQGSYEQYF. CDR3 coding DNA: TGTGCCACGGGACAGGGGTCCTACGAGCAGTACTTC. This chain joins TRBV11-2 and TRBJ2-7, with 10 nucleotides matching TRBD1. Germline V gives CDR1 SGHAT, CDR2 FQNNGV. V dropped 10 bases and J dropped 1; count of bases not matched to a gene: 1. The CDR3 is 12 amino acids.